This T cell receptor beta chain was captured by sequencing in a study of vaccination and CD4 T cells after COVID-19. Described treatment: roughly 10-day PBMC culture with coronavirus spike peptide pools or control peptides (ViraFEST assay). The CDR3 covers 15 residues. Trimming at V came to 7 bases and at J to 5 bases, leaving 7 bases not matched to a gene. CDR1 is SNHLY, CDR2 FYNNEI, per germline. Sequence data for DNA of cultured CD4+ T cells were generated by the Oncomine TCR Beta short-read assay. MiXCR was run by TCRdb on the PCR reads, yielding one entry per CDR3 protein. The table has some 7,400 distinct CDR3 sequences, 50% seen once. By share, this clonotype ranks as large. The antigen is unknown.

The rearrangement joins TRBV2 to TRBJ2-2, with 10 bases lining up with TRBD2. Sequenced: CD4+ T cells from blood, cultured in vitro. This receptor was identified in a human donor who had recovered from COVID-19. The CDR3 DNA is TGTGCCAGCAACAAGCGGGGGGGCGGAACCGGGGAGCTGTTTTTT. Its translation: CASNKRGGGTGELFF.